These 31 T cell receptor beta chains were all obtained from the same sample, sequenced in a study of blood T cells in healthy people across ages. A J-beta primer mix and a sample-barcoded 5' primer were used in a second PCR of roughly 7 to 12 cycles. TCRdb independently ran MiXCR on the 5' RACE reads; one entry per CDR3 protein. The sample lists 1,500,000 or so distinct CDR3 sequences, approximately 59% occurring once. The sample comprised blood. Receptors originate from a young man in good health.

The rearrangement links TRBV20-1 to TRBJ2-5; the D gene is possibly TRBD1 (7 bases). With 2 bases removed from V and 7 bases from J, the gap between germline ends came to 17 bases. The CDR3 is 14 residues long. Germline CDR1 DFQATT, CDR2 SNEGSKA (reference sequence). CDR3 residues: CSARMQGGPGTQYF. The CDR3 DNA follows: TGCAGTGCTAGAATGCAGGGGGGACCGGGGACCCAGTACTTC.

The rearrangement joins TRBV3-1 to TRBJ2-1; tentatively, D is TRBD2 (5 bases). The V gene lost 3 bases and the J gene lost 3 bases, with 15 bases spanning the gap. The CDR3 has 16 amino acids. Germline loops: CDR1 LGHDT, CDR2 YNNKEL (reference sequence). CDR3 sequence: CASSHLIGGGYNEQFF. Here the CDR3 DNA reads TGTGCCAGCAGCCACTTAATTGGCGGAGGCTACAATGAGCAGTTCTTC.

A few counts support this clonotype. V and J are TRBV25-1 and TRBJ2-1, with 7 bases aligning to TRBD1. Germline CDR1 reads MGHDK; CDR2 reads SYGVNS. Trimming at V came to 4 bases and at J to 5 bases, leaving 14 bases not matched to a gene. CDR3 length equals 17 residues. CDR3 nucleotides: TGTGCCAGCAGTGGGTTCTCGGGACAGCTTTCGAACAATGAGCAGTTCTTC. Translating gives CASSGFSGQLSNNEQFF. The full variable domain, rest sourced from reference TRBV25-1 and TRBJ2-1, is EADIYQTPRYLVIGTGKKITLECSQTMGHDKMYWYQQDPGMELHLIHYSYGVNSTEKGDLSSESTVSRIRTEHFPLTLESARPSHTSQYLCASSGFSGQLSNNEQFFGPGTRLTVL.

The rearrangement links TRBV7-9 to TRBJ1-2; no definite D call. CDR3 length equals 19 residues. Germline-derived CDR1 and CDR2 are SEHNR and FQNEAQ (reference sequence). Trimming removed 5 bases from V and 7 bases from J, with 32 bases in between. The CDR3 loop reads CASSRLIAEGLGKVGGYTF. The CDR3 region has the DNA TGTGCCAGCAGCAGACTAATAGCCGAAGGGTTAGGAAAAGTTGGTGGCTACACCTTC.

This clonotype was recorded a few times. The V and J genes are TRBV4-1 and TRBJ1-2, with D perhaps matching TRBD1 (6 bases). The length of the CDR3 is 15 residues. The V gene lost 1 base and the J gene lost 5 bases, with 14 bases spanning the gap. The V gene's germline CDR1 is MGHRA and CDR2 YSYEKL. The DNA for the CDR3 is TGCGCCAGCAGCCAAGTCAGGGGCGCGGGGTATGGCTACACCTTC. Encoded protein: CASSQVRGAGYGYTF.

The J gene is TRBJ2-1, the V gene TRBV27, with 7 bases that match TRBD1. V gave up 3 bases and J gave up 9 bases; unmatched junction bases: 11. This CDR3 spans 15 amino acids. Looked up from germline, CDR1 is MNHEY and CDR2 is SMNVEV (reference sequence). CDR3 residues: CASSFETGSTGEQFF. The CDR3 bases are TGTGCCAGCAGTTTCGAGACAGGGTCCACCGGTGAGCAGTTCTTC.

The chain carries TRBV5-6 and TRBJ2-1, with a weak D call TRBD2 (7 bases). This CDR3 comprises 17 residues. V gave up 0 bases and J gave up 6 bases, with 19 bases separating them. Germline assignment: CDR1 SGHDT and CDR2 YYEEEE. CDR3 DNA sequence: TGTGCCAGCAGCTTGGCGTTAGCCCGGCGGGGGCCCAATGAGCAGTTCTTC. Translation gives CASSLALARRGPNEQFF.

The chain recombines TRBV25-1 with TRBJ2-7, with a weak D call TRBD2 (5 bases). There are 14 residues in the CDR3. The germline gives CDR1 MGHDK, CDR2 SYGVNS. The V end lost 6 bases, the J end lost 7 bases, and 19 bases lay between the germline ends. DNA of the CDR3: TGTGCCAGCAGCCCCCCCGGGGTAGGCGGGGAGCAGTACTTC. This gives the protein CASSPPGVGGEQYF.

This chain uses TRBV10-3 with TRBJ1-2, with no clear D. V lost 3 bases to trimming and J lost 2 bases, with 10 bases between them. This CDR3 has 14 amino acids. Germline values: CDR1 ENHRY, CDR2 SYGVKD. CDR3 nucleotide sequence: TGTGCCATCAGTGACGGTCAGAAGAACTATGGCTACACCTTC. Amino acids: CAISDGQKNYGYTF.

J is TRBJ2-7 and V is TRBV10-3; the D call may be TRBD1 or TRBD2 (7 bases each). Germline V gene sequence: CDR1 ENHRY, CDR2 SYGVKD. Trimming cost V 8 bases and J 5 bases, with 19 bases left between them. CDR3 length: 14 residues. The CDR3 region is CAIGRGQHFDEQYF. The CDR3 DNA sequence: TGTGCCATCGGGAGGGGACAGCATTTTGACGAGCAGTACTTC.

This clonotype was observed a few times. The chain is built from TRBV3-1 and TRBJ2-7; 7 bases agree with TRBD1. The ends lost 1 base at V and 3 bases at J; junction bases unmatched: 9. Looked up from germline, CDR1 is LGHDT and CDR2 is YNNKEL (reference sequence). The CDR3 runs to 16 residues. CDR3 nucleotides: TGTGCCAGCAGCCAAGGGTCCCCGGGACAGATCTACGAGCAGTACTTC. Amino acids: CASSQGSPGQIYEQYF.

This clonotype was counted between two and nine times. The chain uses TRBV29-1 and TRBJ1-1; weak D call: TRBD1 (6 bases). Germline V gives CDR1 SQVTM, CDR2 ANQGSEA. Trimming stripped 7 bases from V and 5 bases from J, with 17 bases between. This CDR3 has 13 amino acids. In DNA form, the CDR3 reads TGCAGCGGGGAAAAGGGGGGTAGAACTGAAGCTTTCTTT. As protein: CSGEKGGRTEAFF.

The chain joins TRBV20-1 to TRBJ2-7; the match to TRBD1 covers 7 bases. The CDR3 consists of 14 residues. Looked up from germline, CDR1 is DFQATT and CDR2 is SNEGSKA (reference sequence). The V and J ends lost 1 base and 3 bases, in that order; junction bases with no gene match: 6. CDR3 nucleotide sequence: TGCAGTGCTAGAGGGGACAGCCTGCACTACGAGCAGTACTTC. Amino acid sequence: CSARGDSLHYEQYF.

This clonotype was counted a single time. The chain joins TRBV27 to TRBJ2-3, with 11 bases aligning to TRBD2. V was pared by 5 bases and J by 0 bases, with 10 bases of the junction left unmatched. CDR3 length equals 18 residues. CDR1 and CDR2 from the germline V gene are MNHEY and SMNVEV (reference sequence). The CDR3 DNA reads as TGTGCCAGCAGTGCTCCGGGACTAGCGGACCAGAGCACAGATACGCAGTATTTT. This codes for CASSAPGLADQSTDTQYF.

This chain joins TRBV12-3 or TRBV12-4 and TRBJ2-3; tentative D call: TRBD2 (5 bases). Trimming removed 5 bases from V and 2 bases from J, with 17 bases in between. The CDR3 is 16 residues long. The CDR3 bases are TGTGCCAGCAGTCCGCCGACTACGGCGCTCACAGATACGCAGTATTTT. As protein: CASSPPTTALTDTQYF.

J is TRBJ1-2 and V is TRBV28; D might be TRBD1 (5 bases). The CDR3 has 14 residues. Per the germline V gene, CDR1 is MDHEN and CDR2 is SYDVKM. V was clipped by 4 bases and J by 2 bases, with 11 bases between them. CDR3 region: CASSSQWGNYGYTF. CDR3 coding DNA: TGTGCCAGCAGTTCCCAGTGGGGGAACTATGGCTACACCTTC.

This clonotype was seen a single time. The chain recombines TRBV2 with TRBJ1-5; tentatively, D is TRBD1 (5 bases). This CDR3 has 13 residues. With 3 bases removed from V and 5 bases from J, the gap between germline ends came to 8 bases. Germline CDR1 and CDR2: SNHLY and FYNNEI. The CDR3 DNA reads as TGTGCCAGCAGTGACCAGGGCCATCAGCCCCAGCATTTT. Encoded protein: CASSDQGHQPQHF.

This chain joins TRBV29-1 and TRBJ2-7; the D gene is possibly TRBD1 (7 bases). CDR1 and CDR2 from the germline V gene are SQVTM and ANQGSEA. V shed 4 bases and J shed 5 bases, with 18 bases lying between them. This CDR3 is built from 14 residues. In DNA form, the CDR3 reads TGCAGCGTTGGGGGAGGAAGGGGGCGTGACGAGCAGTACTTC. Its translation: CSVGGGRGRDEQYF.

V and J are TRBV6-1 and TRBJ2-3; D gene ambiguous. This CDR3 is built from 15 residues. CDR1 and CDR2 from the germline V gene are MNHNS and SASEGT. V lost 0 bases and J lost 2, with 9 bases in between. The CDR3 DNA is TGTGCCAGCAGTGAAGCGGTACACTCCACAGATACGCAGTATTTT. Translated: CASSEAVHSTDTQYF.

The chain links TRBV5-1 to TRBJ2-2; D is perhaps TRBD2 (6 bases). The CDR3 has 13 amino acids. V lost 0 bases and J 9 bases, leaving 9 bases between the germline ends. CDR1 SGHRS and CDR2 YFSETQ come from the germline V gene. CDR3 sequence reads: CASSLERARELFF. CDR3 bases: TGCGCCAGCAGCTTGGAGCGGGCAAGGGAGCTGTTTTTT.

V gene TRBV6-2 or TRBV6-3 combines with J gene TRBJ2-1; D possibly matches TRBD1 or TRBD2 (5 bases each). The V gene lost 4 bases and the J gene lost 13 bases, with 11 bases spanning the gap. CDR3 length: 11 residues. From germline, CDR1 is MNHEY and CDR2 SVGEGT. DNA of the CDR3: TGTGCCAGCAGTTCCGGGACGGATCAGTTCTTC. Protein sequence: CASSSGTDQFF.

The chain links TRBV13 to TRBJ2-7; 8 bases align to TRBD2. The trim removed 5 bases at V and 5 bases at J, leaving 5 bases unmatched. Germline values: CDR1 PRHDT, CDR2 FYEKMQ (reference sequence). The CDR3 is made up of 13 amino acids. Written as DNA, the CDR3 is TGTGCCAGCAGCAAAGCGGGGGCTGACGAGCAGTACTTC. It yields the protein CASSKAGADEQYF. Based on the CDR3 plus reference TRBV13 and TRBJ2-7, the full variable domain is AAGVIQSPRHLIKEKRETATLKCYPIPRHDTVYWYQQGPGQDPQFLISFYEKMQSDKGSIPDRFSAQQFSDYHSELNMSSLELGDSALYFCASSKAGADEQYFGPGTRLTVT.

The DNA of the CDR3 is TGTGCCAGCAGACCTACTTTCGGACAGGGAAGCTACGAGCAGTACTTC. Translating gives CASRPTFGQGSYEQYF. This chain links TRBV14 with TRBJ2-7, with 8 bases aligning to TRBD1. This CDR3 region has 16 residues. Germline loops: CDR1 SGHDN, CDR2 FVKESK. Trimming at V came to 6 bases and at J to 3 bases, leaving 13 bases not matched to a gene.

The rearrangement joins TRBV4-1 to TRBJ1-4; TRBD1 might be the D (5 bases). Trimming removed 1 base at V and 8 bases at J, with 5 bases between. CDR1 and CDR2 from the germline V gene are MGHRA and YSYEKL. This CDR3 is built from 12 residues. The CDR3: CASSQAGEKLFF. CDR3 DNA: TGCGCCAGCAGCCAAGCAGGGGAAAAACTGTTTTTT.

This chain uses TRBV20-1 with TRBJ1-5; possible D gene TRBD1, 6 bases. The CDR3 runs 13 residues. V was clipped by 6 bases and J by 5 bases, with 14 bases between them. Germline CDR1 is DFQATT and CDR2 is SNEGSKA (reference sequence). CDR3 nucleotide sequence: TGCAGTGCCGGCCGGGGGGCGTATCAGCCCCAGCATTTT. Protein: CSAGRGAYQPQHF.

The J gene is TRBJ1-5, the V gene TRBV7-9; 8 nucleotides match TRBD1. The CDR3 covers 17 residues. V lost 4 bases and J lost 9; bases outside the gene matches: 17. Germline CDR1 reads SEHNR; CDR2 reads FQNEAQ (reference sequence). CDR3 in amino acids: CASSSSTGGLIKWPQHF. CDR3 nucleotides: TGTGCCAGCAGCTCTTCTACAGGGGGTCTTATCAAATGGCCCCAGCATTTT.

This chain links TRBV5-1 with TRBJ2-7, with TRBD2 matching 11 bases. There are 18 residues in the CDR3. After removal of 0 bases from V and 3 bases from J, the junction contained 11 bases not matched to a gene. CDR1 is SGHRS, CDR2 YFSETQ, per germline. The CDR3 spells CASSLADGLAGTNYEQYF. CDR3 DNA sequence: TGCGCCAGCAGCTTGGCCGATGGACTAGCGGGCACCAACTACGAGCAGTACTTC.

The J gene is TRBJ2-7, the V gene TRBV5-1; 7 bases fit TRBD1. CDR1 and CDR2 (germline): SGHRS, YFSETQ. The CDR3 is made up of 15 amino acids. The V gene end was trimmed by 3 bases and the J gene end by 5 bases; junction bases not matched to a gene: 11. CDR3 sequence: CASSSSGGILNEQYF. DNA of the CDR3: TGCGCCAGCAGCTCGTCAGGGGGTATTTTAAACGAGCAGTACTTC.

This clonotype was found a few times. The chain has TRBV5-5 and TRBJ2-7; D gene uncertain. V lost 1 base, J lost 6 bases, and 14 bases lay in between. CDR1 and CDR2 (germline): SGHKS, YYEKEE (reference sequence). The CDR3 covers 14 residues. This CDR3 reads CASSLLVTPSEQYF. The CDR3 DNA reads TGTGCCAGCAGCTTGTTAGTAACGCCCAGCGAGCAGTACTTC.

The chain combines TRBV4-1 with TRBJ2-5, with no clear D. Trimming shortened V by 5 bases and J by 3 bases, and 16 bases separated the two germline ends. The germline gives CDR1 MGHRA, CDR2 YSYEKL. CDR3 length: 15 residues. The CDR3 loop is CASSTIPGPKETQYF. CDR3 coding DNA: TGCGCCAGCAGCACCATACCGGGCCCTAAAGAGACCCAGTACTTC.

Note on this clonotype: The CDR3 does not end in the conserved phenylalanine or tryptophan, so this is likely a read error. The chain uses TRBV18 and TRBJ2-1; perhaps TRBD1 as D (5 bases). Germline CDR1 KGHSH, CDR2 LQKENI. The V end lost 6 bases, the J end lost 6 bases, and 9 bases lay between the germline ends. There are 12 residues in the CDR3. The CDR3 protein is CASSGQGNEQFL. The CDR3 region has the DNA TGTGCCAGCTCTGGGCAGGGCAATGAGCAGTTCTTA.